Listed below are T cell receptor beta chains from one sample, sequenced in a study of lymphopenia after photon versus proton radiotherapy. Some clones are missing from TCRdb's copy, which holds only in-frame ones; the method was immunoSEQ multiplex PCR. The table records approximately 80,000 clones, 83% of them present only once. The sample here was peripheral blood, taken from a patient treated with proton-based radiotherapy. The receptors were gathered from a man aged 60 to 69 with pancreatic cancer. Each CDR3 is given with its conserved first and last residue. Fields, in order: D gene, J gene, V gene, clone size, CDR3 protein, CDR3 DNA. A D gene is named only where the DNA matches it firmly. The listing skips clone size in some rows; elsewhere it reads once, few, many or a size class.

d_call: NA
j_call: TRBJ1-2
v_call: TRBV7-2
clone_size: NA
cdr3_aa: CASSMDVANYGYTF
cdr3_nt: TGTGCCAGCAGCATGGACGTCGCTAACTATGGCTACACCTTC

d_call: NA
j_call: TRBJ2-1
v_call: TRBV5-1
clone_size: NA
cdr3_aa: CASRTHGTSYNEQFF
cdr3_nt: TGCGCCAGCAGGACACACGGAACGTCCTACAATGAGCAGTTCTTC

d_call: TRBD2
j_call: TRBJ2-1
v_call: TRBV28
clone_size: NA
cdr3_aa: CASRSAGAAYNEQFF
cdr3_nt: TGTGCCAGCAGATCAGCGGGAGCGGCCTACAATGAGCAGTTCTTC

d_call: NA
j_call: TRBJ1-5
v_call: TRBV9
clone_size: NA
cdr3_aa: CASSVGGGRNQPQHF
cdr3_nt: TGTGCCAGCAGCGTAGGAGGAGGCCGAAATCAGCCCCAGCATTTT

d_call: NA
j_call: TRBJ1-1
v_call: TRBV28
clone_size: NA
cdr3_aa: CASSSPRGQNTEAFF
cdr3_nt: TGTGCCAGCAGTTCCCCCCGGGGTCAGAACACTGAAGCTTTCTTT

d_call: NA
j_call: TRBJ2-6
v_call: TRBV27
clone_size: NA
cdr3_aa: CASSFDGMRGANVLTF
cdr3_nt: TGTGCCAGCAGTTTCGACGGGATGAGAGGGGCCAACGTCCTGACTTTC

d_call: NA
j_call: TRBJ1-3
v_call: TRBV29-1
clone_size: NA
cdr3_aa: CSVELGGNTIYF
cdr3_nt: TGCAGCGTTGAACTAGGTGGAAACACCATATATTTT

d_call: TRBD2
j_call: TRBJ2-1
v_call: TRBV5-1
clone_size: NA
cdr3_aa: CASSFAGLAGVYNEQFF
cdr3_nt: TGCGCCAGCAGCTTCGCGGGACTAGCGGGGGTCTACAATGAGCAGTTCTTC

d_call: NA
j_call: TRBJ1-1
v_call: TRBV2
clone_size: NA
cdr3_aa: CANPTTGSNTEAFF
cdr3_nt: TGTGCTAATCCTACTACAGGTTCGAACACTGAAGCTTTCTTT

d_call: NA
j_call: TRBJ2-5
v_call: TRBV6-5
clone_size: NA
cdr3_aa: CASRSQGTETQYF
cdr3_nt: TGTGCCAGCAGGTCCCAGGGTACCGAGACCCAGTACTTC

d_call: NA
j_call: TRBJ2-5
v_call: TRBV7-6
clone_size: NA
cdr3_aa: CASSLGAGRQETQYF
cdr3_nt: TGTGCCAGCAGCTTAGGGGCGGGGAGGCAAGAGACCCAGTACTTC

d_call: TRBD2
j_call: TRBJ2-3
v_call: TRBV2
clone_size: NA
cdr3_aa: CASSVGLAGTDTQYF
cdr3_nt: TGTGCCAGCAGCGTGGGACTAGCGGGGACAGATACGCAGTATTTT

d_call: TRBD1
j_call: TRBJ1-1
v_call: TRBV11-2
clone_size: NA
cdr3_aa: CASSRDRERAFF
cdr3_nt: TGTGCCAGCAGCCGGGACAGGGAAAGGGCTTTCTTT

d_call: TRBD1
j_call: TRBJ1-3
v_call: TRBV30
clone_size: NA
cdr3_aa: CASHRDSSGNTIYF
cdr3_nt: TGTGCCTCCCACCGGGACAGTTCCGGAAACACCATATATTTT

d_call: NA
j_call: TRBJ2-5
v_call: TRBV7-8
clone_size: NA
cdr3_aa: CASRIEETQYF
cdr3_nt: TGTGCCAGCAGGATAGAAGAGACCCAGTACTTC

d_call: NA
j_call: TRBJ2-7
v_call: TRBV11-3
clone_size: NA
cdr3_aa: CASSLTASSYEQYF
cdr3_nt: TGTGCCAGCAGCTTAACTGCGAGCTCCTACGAGCAGTACTTC

d_call: NA
j_call: TRBJ2-7
v_call: TRBV9
clone_size: NA
cdr3_aa: CASSVGSGSSYEQYF
cdr3_nt: TGTGCCAGCAGCGTAGGCAGCGGCAGCTCCTACGAGCAGTACTTC

d_call: NA
j_call: TRBJ1-5
v_call: TRBV6-6
clone_size: NA
cdr3_aa: CASSYSENQPQHF
cdr3_nt: TGTGCCAGCAGTTACTCAGAGAATCAGCCCCAGCATTTT

d_call: NA
j_call: TRBJ2-3
v_call: TRBV29-1
clone_size: NA
cdr3_aa: CSVLQGIAVDTQYF
cdr3_nt: TGCAGCGTTTTACAGGGGATAGCGGTAGATACGCAGTATTTT

d_call: NA
j_call: TRBJ1-1
v_call: TRBV6-1
clone_size: NA
cdr3_aa: CATDLKGGTEAFF
cdr3_nt: TGTGCCACCGACCTCAAAGGGGGCACTGAAGCTTTCTTT

d_call: TRBD2
j_call: TRBJ2-2
v_call: TRBV28
clone_size: NA
cdr3_aa: CASSPTSGNTGELFF
cdr3_nt: TGTGCCAGCAGCCCGACTAGCGGGAACACCGGGGAGCTGTTTTTT

d_call: TRBD1
j_call: TRBJ1-1
v_call: TRBV11-2
clone_size: few
cdr3_aa: CAVSRGGHTEAFF
cdr3_nt: TGTGCTGTTAGCCGAGGGGGCCACACTGAAGCTTTCTTT

d_call: NA
j_call: TRBJ2-5
v_call: TRBV27
clone_size: once
cdr3_aa: CASSPPGVFETQYF
cdr3_nt: TGTGCCAGCAGTCCACCGGGGGTTTTCGAGACCCAGTACTTC

d_call: TRBD1
j_call: TRBJ1-1
v_call: TRBV18
clone_size: NA
cdr3_aa: CASSPLGTGGLDTEAFF
cdr3_nt: TGTGCCAGCTCACCTTTGGGGACAGGGGGCCTGGACACTGAAGCTTTCTTT

d_call: TRBD1
j_call: TRBJ1-3
v_call: TRBV7-2
clone_size: NA
cdr3_aa: CASSPRQGISGNTIYF
cdr3_nt: TGTGCCAGCAGCCCTCGACAGGGAATCTCTGGAAACACCATATATTTT

d_call: NA
j_call: TRBJ2-7
v_call: TRBV11-2
clone_size: NA
cdr3_aa: CASSLGGKSYEQYF
cdr3_nt: TGTGCCAGCAGCTTAGGTGGCAAATCCTACGAGCAGTACTTC

d_call: TRBD2
j_call: TRBJ2-1
v_call: TRBV28
clone_size: NA
cdr3_aa: CASSTGTSGISYNEQFF
cdr3_nt: TGTGCCAGCAGTACCGGGACTAGCGGGATCTCCTACAATGAGCAGTTCTTC

d_call: TRBD2
j_call: TRBJ2-3
v_call: TRBV18
clone_size: NA
cdr3_aa: CASSPTRLAGATDTQYF
cdr3_nt: TGTGCCAGCTCACCAACGAGACTAGCGGGAGCCACAGATACGCAGTATTTT

d_call: NA
j_call: TRBJ2-4
v_call: TRBV19
clone_size: NA
cdr3_aa: CASSMSTNSVTKNIQYF
cdr3_nt: TGTGCCAGTAGTATGTCGACTAACTCGGTAACCAAAAACATTCAGTACTTC

d_call: NA
j_call: TRBJ1-5
v_call: TRBV28
clone_size: NA
cdr3_aa: CASRDPGENQPQHF
cdr3_nt: TGTGCCAGCAGAGATCCAGGGGAGAATCAGCCCCAGCATTTT

d_call: NA
j_call: TRBJ2-3
v_call: TRBV18
clone_size: NA
cdr3_aa: CASSLDPTDTQYF
cdr3_nt: TGTGCCAGCTCACTCGACCCCACAGATACGCAGTATTTT

d_call: NA
j_call: TRBJ1-3
v_call: TRBV4-1
clone_size: NA
cdr3_aa: CASSPTAVSGNTIYF
cdr3_nt: TGCGCCAGCAGCCCCACCGCGGTCTCTGGAAACACCATATATTTT

d_call: NA
j_call: TRBJ1-1
v_call: TRBV29-1
clone_size: NA
cdr3_aa: CSVVGILEAFF
cdr3_nt: TGCAGCGTTGTAGGGATCCTTGAAGCTTTCTTT

d_call: NA
j_call: TRBJ2-5
v_call: TRBV10-3
clone_size: NA
cdr3_aa: CATRTEETQYF
cdr3_nt: TGTGCCACCCGGACAGAAGAGACCCAGTACTTC

d_call: NA
j_call: TRBJ1-5
v_call: TRBV25-1
clone_size: NA
cdr3_aa: CASFAKRQYNQPQHF
cdr3_nt: TGTGCCAGCTTCGCAAAGCGACAGTACAATCAGCCCCAGCATTTT

d_call: NA
j_call: TRBJ1-5
v_call: TRBV19
clone_size: NA
cdr3_aa: CASSIGKGTAGDQPQHF
cdr3_nt: TGTGCCAGTAGTATAGGGAAGGGGACTGCCGGGGATCAGCCCCAGCATTTT

d_call: NA
j_call: TRBJ2-1
v_call: TRBV28
clone_size: NA
cdr3_aa: CASSFLRQSEQFF
cdr3_nt: TGTGCCAGCAGTTTCCTACGTCAGTCTGAGCAGTTCTTC

d_call: NA
j_call: TRBJ2-3
v_call: TRBV28
clone_size: NA
cdr3_aa: CASRSSMYRDKGDTQYF
cdr3_nt: TGTGCCAGCAGGTCTAGTATGTATCGGGACAAAGGGGATACGCAGTATTTT

d_call: TRBD2
j_call: TRBJ2-3
v_call: TRBV7-9
clone_size: NA
cdr3_aa: CASSRGTSGRNTDTQYF
cdr3_nt: TGTGCCAGCAGCCGAGGGACTAGCGGAAGAAACACAGATACGCAGTATTTT

d_call: TRBD2
j_call: TRBJ2-1
v_call: TRBV27
clone_size: NA
cdr3_aa: CARGPGRTSGSHEQFF
cdr3_nt: TGTGCCAGAGGGCCGGGACGGACTAGCGGGAGCCATGAGCAGTTCTTC

d_call: TRBD1
j_call: TRBJ1-4
v_call: TRBV2
clone_size: NA
cdr3_aa: CASNHYRGGGEKLFF
cdr3_nt: TGTGCCAGCAACCACTACAGGGGAGGTGGTGAAAAACTGTTTTTT

d_call: NA
j_call: TRBJ2-7
v_call: TRBV7-9
clone_size: NA
cdr3_aa: CASSTGTPVNEQYF
cdr3_nt: TGTGCCAGCAGTACCGGGACCCCGGTTAACGAGCAGTACTTC

d_call: TRBD2
j_call: TRBJ2-7
v_call: TRBV4-1
clone_size: NA
cdr3_aa: CASSPLWAGATYEQYF
cdr3_nt: TGCGCCAGCAGCCCTCTTTGGGCGGGAGCCACCTACGAGCAGTACTTC

d_call: TRBD2
j_call: TRBJ2-3
v_call: TRBV29-1
clone_size: NA
cdr3_aa: CSVSRDYGGDTQYF
cdr3_nt: TGCAGCGTTAGCCGGGACTACGGAGGAGATACGCAGTATTTT

d_call: NA
j_call: TRBJ1-5
v_call: TRBV6-1
clone_size: NA
cdr3_aa: CASSEAKGNQPQHF
cdr3_nt: TGTGCCAGCAGTGAAGCGAAGGGCAATCAGCCCCAGCATTTT

d_call: TRBD2
j_call: TRBJ2-7
v_call: TRBV7-2
clone_size: once
cdr3_aa: CASSPTSGRTTYEQYF
cdr3_nt: TGTGCCAGCAGTCCCACTAGCGGGAGGACCACCTACGAGCAGTACTTC

d_call: NA
j_call: TRBJ2-1
v_call: TRBV5-4
clone_size: NA
cdr3_aa: CASSSEVAYNEQFF
cdr3_nt: TGTGCCAGCAGCTCCGAAGTCGCCTACAATGAGCAGTTCTTC

d_call: NA
j_call: TRBJ2-6
v_call: TRBV7-3
clone_size: NA
cdr3_aa: CASSSGLFSGANVLTF
cdr3_nt: TGTGCCAGCAGCTCGGGACTGTTCTCTGGGGCCAACGTCCTGACTTTC

d_call: NA
j_call: TRBJ2-7
v_call: TRBV19
clone_size: once
cdr3_aa: CASSKWSPTSYEQYF
cdr3_nt: TGTGCCAGTAGTAAGTGGAGCCCGACCTCCTACGAGCAGTACTTC

d_call: TRBD2
j_call: TRBJ2-3
v_call: TRBV6-5
clone_size: NA
cdr3_aa: CASSLLAESTDTQYF
cdr3_nt: TGTGCCAGCAGTTTACTAGCGGAGAGCACAGATACGCAGTATTTT

d_call: NA
j_call: TRBJ1-3
v_call: TRBV7-2
clone_size: NA
cdr3_aa: CASSFYRRNSGNTIYF
cdr3_nt: TGTGCCAGCAGCTTTTACAGGAGGAACTCTGGAAACACCATATATTTT

d_call: NA
j_call: TRBJ1-1
v_call: TRBV4-1
clone_size: once
cdr3_aa: CASSQDAGLRNTEAFF
cdr3_nt: TGCGCCAGCAGCCAAGATGCAGGGCTGAGGAACACTGAAGCTTTCTTT

d_call: TRBD2
j_call: TRBJ2-2
v_call: TRBV27
clone_size: NA
cdr3_aa: CASTPGGSGELFF
cdr3_nt: TGTGCCAGCACTCCCGGGGGGTCCGGGGAGCTGTTTTTT

d_call: NA
j_call: TRBJ2-3
v_call: TRBV21-1
clone_size: NA
cdr3_aa: CASSRQGRSTDTQYF
cdr3_nt: TGTGCCAGCAGCAGACAGGGCCGGAGCACAGATACGCAGTATTTT